Sequencing of this T cell receptor (beta chain) was carried out in a study of T cell responses to AZD1222 COVID-19 vaccine (dated by TCRdb to the early 2020s). About the investigation overall: AZD1222 recipients with second doses at about 4 weeks or about 12 weeks were pooled, because spike-specific TCR depth and breadth did not differ between schedules. TCR sequencing covered roughly 230 trial participants: about 210 given two doses of AZD1222 and 26 given two doses of MenACWY control vaccine. Trial participants were enrolled by age into subgroups of 18-55, 56-69 and 70-plus years, and roughly 160, 29 and 62 TCR-sequenced participants, respectively, were included in these subgroups. Beyond this particular receptor, the publication reports: After two AZD1222 doses, spike-specific TCR breadth and depth were significantly higher than at day 0 and than in MenACWY recipients. Participants were mostly white British and included more females than males, and it was suggested by the authors that clonal diversity may have been underestimated. Reportedly, close to half of the unique spike-specific TCRs recognized epitopes lying outside the regions that are mutated in the B.1.351 and B.1.1.7 variants. Because no samples from the day 14 peak response were available, repertoires could be characterized only after the peak T cell response. Vaccine-associated CD4 TCRs spanned the whole spike protein, with dominant responses in regions 160-218 and 743-854. Conclusions about previously exposed vaccinees were limited because only six AZD1222 recipients were SARS-CoV-2 seropositive at baseline. In the small 56-69-year group, the increase in depth fell short of significance, most likely because of low power.

The CDR3 regions of human TCRbeta chains were subjected to immunosequencing. As for how the authors treated the data: Repertoire TCRs were matched against a reference library of SARS-CoV-2-specific TCRs generated with the MIRA antigen-specificity platform. Breadth meant the fraction of unique TCRs that were SARS-CoV-2-associated, whereas depth meant the fraction of total T cells that were SARS-CoV-2-associated. Using the MIRA data, every spike-specific TCR was mapped to the spike region that the TCR reacted to and assigned to either a CD4 or a CD8 class. Log10-transformed breadth and depth values were compared by one-way ANOVA with Sidak's multiple comparisons tests. TCRdb mirrors the immuneACCESS table, restricted to in-frame sequences. Some clones are absent from its copies; in checked studies, under half trace to an unresolved V gene, and the reason for the others is unknown. Clonal size and the V and J genes are those of that table, whereas D and trimming came from the DNA. Recorded for this sample are some 80,000 clones; 90% of them occurred a single time. Roughly 4.8% of the sample belongs to the ten largest clones.

The time point label here, explained by the study, means: baseline before first vaccination. Vaccinee samples were obtained from the UK trials COV001 and COV002, which included a single-blind randomized controlled phase 2/3 trial of AZD1222 (ChAdOx1 nCoV-19) in healthy adults. Trial participant PBMC samples were collected at day 0 and day 28 after the second dose for TCRbeta chain sequencing. CDR1 and CDR2 (LNHDA, SQIVND) derive from the germline V gene (reference sequence). V and J are trimmed by 5 bases and 3 bases, and the gene matches miss 16 bases of the junction. From the cysteine up to the phenylalanine, the CDR3 has a length of 18 residues. The only DNA kept is the CDR3, 54 bases in frame from the first base. On this clone: Its antigen has not been determined. No quality values exist for individual bases; no much larger clone is one base distant.

The rearranged chain carries TRBV19 and TRBJ1-2, with 9 bases aligning to TRBD1. Sample: peripheral blood, taken on day 0 of AZD1222 vaccination. This clonotype was sampled from an adult in good health. The CDR3 is CASSASILYRGQYYGYTF. The nucleotide sequence is given as TGTGCCAGTAGTGCCTCGATCCTGTACAGGGGGCAGTACTATGGCTACACCTTC.